The present entry profiles one T cell receptor beta chain with its context. The antigen is undetermined. This sample was included in a study of shared clonotypes between healthy human individuals. Findings and caveats of the study: Sampling covered nothing but blood. Tissue TCR repertoires likely differ from those found in blood. Clonotype sharing among donors likely depends on sequencing depth.

Measured with immunoSEQ multiplex PCR; TCRdb has only the in-frame clones, and not every one. The sample lists about 1 million clones; approximately 72% were seen once. The CDR3 spans 15 residues. V dropped 3 bases and J dropped 0 bases, with 7 bases sitting between them. Germline lookup yields CDR1 SGHTS and CDR2 YDEGEE. The TCR originated in a young man in good health. The chain is built from TRBV5-8 and TRBJ1-6; D unresolved. Sequencing was performed on memory CD4+ T cells sorted from blood. Noted subset: CD45RA-negative fraction. The CDR3 sequence is CASSSDSSYNSPLHF. In DNA form, the CDR3 reads TGTGCCAGCAGCTCGGATAGCTCCTATAATTCACCCCTCCACTTT.